The rows below give T cell receptor beta chains drawn from one sample of a study of human T cells and chemical hapten exposure. TCRdb processed the RACE reads anew with MiXCR; each CDR3 protein has one entry. The table has 150,000 to 200,000 distinct CDR3 sequences, roughly 26% seen once; the top ten hold 2.1%. Sequenced here: whole blood, sampled in connection with sensitization to the hapten diphenylcyclopropenone (DPC). The receptors stem from a woman aged 18-30 years with alopecia areata. Some clones in this sample may be carry-over from other donors' samples. CDR3s include the opening cysteine and the closing phenylalanine or tryptophan. A D gene is named only where the DNA matches it firmly. Expanded clones get a size class; other rows say once, few or many, or leave the size out.

j_call d_call clone_size v_call cdr3_aa cdr3_nt
TRBJ2-1 TRBD2 few TRBV6-2/TRBV6-3 CASSYSGSGHEQFF TGTGCCAGCAGTTACAGCGGGAGTGGCCATGAGCAGTTCTTC
TRBJ2-3 TRBD1 few TRBV7-2 CASSLDRTGVDTQYF TGTGCCAGCAGCTTAGATCGGACAGGGGTGGATACGCAGTATTTT
TRBJ1-4 . few TRBV21-1 CASSKIREVYEKLFF TGTGCCAGCAGCAAAATCAGGGAAGTTTATGAAAAACTGTTTTTT
TRBJ2-2 . few TRBV5-4 CASSLKSAGTGELFF TGTGCCAGCAGCTTGAAAAGTGCAGGGACCGGGGAGCTGTTTTTT
TRBJ2-7 . . TRBV20-1 CSARTRVFYEQYF TGCAGTGCTAGGACCCGGGTTTTTTACGAGCAGTACTTC
TRBJ1-2 . . TRBV24-1 CATSGRSGYTF TGTGCCACCAGTGGGCGCTCCGGCTACACCTTC
TRBJ1-5 . few TRBV10-3 CAISESPLGSNQPQHF TGTGCCATCAGTGAGTCCCCCCTCGGGAGCAATCAGCCCCAGCATTTT
TRBJ2-1 . . TRBV12-3/TRBV12-4 CASSLAGPDEQFF TGTGCCAGCAGTTTAGCAGGGCCGGATGAGCAGTTCTTC
TRBJ2-5 . . TRBV20-1 CSARGRGGETQYF TGCAGTGCTAGAGGGCGGGGCGGGGAGACCCAGTACTTC
TRBJ1-4 . few TRBV20-1 CSARDLLFNNEKLFF TGCAGTGCTAGAGATCTCCTGTTTAATAATGAAAAACTGTTTTTT
TRBJ2-4 TRBD2 many TRBV4-2 CASSQSPAGGQDIQYF TGTGCCAGCAGCCAATCGCCAGCGGGGGGGCAGGACATTCAGTACTTC
TRBJ2-7 . . TRBV11-2 CASNHWGPNRIYEQYF TGTGCCAGCAACCACTGGGGACCGAATAGAATCTACGAGCAGTACTTC
TRBJ1-1 . . TRBV20-1 CSASEQPTVGAFF TGCAGTGCTAGTGAGCAGCCGACCGTTGGAGCTTTCTTT
TRBJ2-7 TRBD1 few TRBV5-1 CASSSDRGPFGYEQYF TGCGCCAGCAGCTCCGACAGGGGGCCTTTTGGTTACGAGCAGTACTTC
TRBJ2-7 . . TRBV3-1 CASSQGRGFTYEQYF TGTGCCAGCAGCCAAGGGAGGGGGTTCACCTACGAGCAGTACTTC
TRBJ2-7 . . TRBV21-1 CASSNWLADKVYF TGTGCCAGCAGCAATTGGCTAGCTGACAAGGTGTACTTC
TRBJ1-6 . . TRBV5-1 CASGLNSPLHF TGCGCCAGCGGCCTTAATTCACCCCTCCACTTT
TRBJ2-1 . once TRBV29-1 CSVEPLASYNEQFF TGCAGCGTTGAACCCCTAGCCTCCTACAATGAGCAGTTCTTC
TRBJ1-2 . . TRBV27 CASQTGNYGYTF TGTGCCAGCCAAACAGGAAACTATGGCTACACCTTC
TRBJ1-1 . . TRBV11-3 CASSRGAMNTEAFF TGTGCCAGCAGCCGGGGAGCCATGAACACTGAAGCTTTCTTT
TRBJ2-1 TRBD2 . TRBV6-5 CASSYVASGSYNEQFF TGTGCCAGCAGTTACGTGGCTAGCGGGTCCTACAATGAGCAGTTCTTC
TRBJ1-1 . . TRBV20-1 CSARDLRGGTNTEAFF TGCAGTGCTAGAGATCTGAGGGGGGGAACGAACACTGAAGCTTTCTTT
TRBJ2-1 TRBD2 few TRBV7-6 CASSTRGGRDEQFF TGTGCCAGCAGCACCCGGGGAGGGAGGGATGAGCAGTTCTTC
TRBJ2-2 TRBD2 . TRBV10-2 CASVRGGRGELFF TGCGCCAGTGTTCGGGGGGGACGCGGGGAGCTGTTTTTT
TRBJ2-3 . few TRBV4-1 CASSQDETGTGTQYF TGCGCCAGCAGCCAAGATGAGACGGGCACGGGTACGCAGTATTTT
TRBJ2-4 TRBD1 . TRBV6-5 CASSYSPGQGARGLVNIQYF TGTGCCAGCAGTTACAGCCCGGGACAGGGGGCGCGGGGGTTAGTAAACATTCAGTACTTC
TRBJ2-1 TRBD2 . TRBV2 CASSTAGGRNEQFF TGTGCCAGCAGTACCGCGGGAGGGAGAAATGAGCAGTTCTTC
TRBJ2-7 . . TRBV20-1 CSARDPNSYEQYF TGCAGTGCTAGAGATCCGAACTCCTACGAGCAGTACTTC
TRBJ1-2 . few TRBV20-1 CSAPTDPNYGYTF TGCAGTGCCCCGACAGATCCTAACTATGGCTACACCTTC
TRBJ2-5 . few TRBV5-4 CASSTSDAVGETQYF TGTGCCAGCAGTACCTCGGATGCGGTAGGGGAGACCCAGTACTTC
TRBJ2-1 . . TRBV3-1 CASSQDTMNEQFF TGTGCCAGCAGCCAAGATACGATGAATGAGCAGTTCTTC
TRBJ2-5 TRBD2 . TRBV6-2/TRBV6-3 CASTGGETQYF TGTGCCAGCACGGGAGGGGAGACCCAGTACTTC
TRBJ2-3 TRBD2 few TRBV27 CASSLSPGLASDTQYF TGTGCCAGCAGTTTATCCCCGGGACTAGCGTCGGATACGCAGTATTTT
TRBJ2-1 . . TRBV6-4 CASSEATSREQFF TGTGCCAGCAGTGAGGCGACTAGTCGTGAGCAGTTCTTC
TRBJ2-7 . few TRBV9 CASSVASSAVYEQYF TGTGCCAGCAGCGTAGCTTCTAGCGCGGTCTACGAGCAGTACTTC
TRBJ2-7 TRBD1 . TRBV7-8 CASSFRDRSYEQYF TGTGCCAGCAGCTTTCGGGACAGGTCCTACGAGCAGTACTTC
TRBJ2-3 TRBD2 . TRBV9 CASSAGGPDTQYF TGTGCCAGCAGCGCGGGGGGGCCCGATACGCAGTATTTT
TRBJ2-3 TRBD2 . TRBV5-1 CASSSGLDYDTQYF TGCGCCAGCAGCAGCGGACTAGATTACGATACGCAGTATTTT
TRBJ2-5 . few TRBV6-2/TRBV6-3 CASSYSIRLSSISKTQYF TGTGCCAGCAGTTACTCGATTCGACTCAGTTCGATTTCCAAGACCCAGTACTTC
TRBJ1-1 . few TRBV5-5 CASMGPPNTEAFF TGTGCCAGTATGGGACCGCCGAACACTGAAGCTTTCTTT
TRBJ2-7 . few TRBV10-3 CAISGTEGSYEQYF TGTGCCATCAGTGGCACGGAGGGCTCCTACGAGCAGTACTTC
TRBJ2-5 . few TRBV11-1 CASSLVDGRETQYF TGTGCCAGCAGCTTAGTCGACGGCCGGGAGACCCAGTACTTC
TRBJ2-1 . . TRBV10-3 CAISVGGYEQFF TGTGCCATCAGTGTCGGAGGCTATGAGCAGTTCTTC
TRBJ2-5 TRBD2 few TRBV5-1 CASSLVAGAETQYF TGCGCCAGCAGCTTGGTAGCGGGGGCAGAGACCCAGTACTTC